The clone carrying this TCR beta chain was counted only a few times. These data belong to a study of Ad26.COV2.S vaccination and SARS-CoV-2 variants. The treatment is: over 15 received Ad26.COV2.S at low or high dose, single or two shots; 5 received placebo; per-sample allocation not given. Day 63 after the first vaccine or placebo injection was the time point for sampling. This table comes from immunoSEQ multiplex PCR, and its TCRdb copy is limited to in-frame clones, with some not included. Among 350,000 to 450,000 clones, around 86% were seen once, and the ten largest hold roughly 3.6%. CDR1 SGHDT and CDR2 YYEEEE come from the germline V gene. There are 16 residues in the CDR3. V lost 4 bases, J lost 5 bases, and 22 bases lay in between.

This receptor was obtained from a person between 18 and 60 years old who received the Ad26.COV2.S COVID-19 vaccine or a placebo. Sequencing used peripheral blood, obtained in a trial of Ad26.COV2.S vaccine versus placebo. The V call is TRBV5-6, the J call TRBJ2-7; D is unresolved. For the CDR3, the DNA is TGTGCCAGCAGCGCCCTTGGGCAAGGTTCGGTGGACGAGCAGTACTTC. Amino acids: CASSALGQGSVDEQYF.